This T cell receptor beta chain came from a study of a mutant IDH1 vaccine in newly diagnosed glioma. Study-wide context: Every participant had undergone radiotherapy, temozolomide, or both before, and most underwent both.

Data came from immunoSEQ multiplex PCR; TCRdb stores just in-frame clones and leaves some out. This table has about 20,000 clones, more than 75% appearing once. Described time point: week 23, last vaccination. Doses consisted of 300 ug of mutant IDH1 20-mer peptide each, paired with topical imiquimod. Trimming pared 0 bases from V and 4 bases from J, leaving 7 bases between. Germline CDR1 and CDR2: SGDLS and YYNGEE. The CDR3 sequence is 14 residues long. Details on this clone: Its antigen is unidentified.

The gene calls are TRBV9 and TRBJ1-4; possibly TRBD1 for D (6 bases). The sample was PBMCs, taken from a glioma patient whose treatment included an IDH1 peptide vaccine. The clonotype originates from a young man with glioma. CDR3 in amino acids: CASSVGTDNEKLFF. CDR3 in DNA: TGTGCCAGCAGCGTAGGGACAGATAATGAAAAACTGTTTTTT.